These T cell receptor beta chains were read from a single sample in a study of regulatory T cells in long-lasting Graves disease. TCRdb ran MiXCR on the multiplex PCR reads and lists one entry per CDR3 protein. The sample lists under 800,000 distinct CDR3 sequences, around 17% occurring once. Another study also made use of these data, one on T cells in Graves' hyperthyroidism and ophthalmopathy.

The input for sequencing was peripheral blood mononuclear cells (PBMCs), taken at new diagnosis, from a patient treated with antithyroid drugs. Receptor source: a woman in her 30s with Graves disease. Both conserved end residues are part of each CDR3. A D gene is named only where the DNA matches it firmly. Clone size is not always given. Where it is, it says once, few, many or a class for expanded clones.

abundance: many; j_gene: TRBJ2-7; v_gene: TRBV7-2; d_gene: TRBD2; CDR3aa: CASSPGLAAYEQYF; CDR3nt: TGTGCCAGCAGCCCGGGACTAGCGGCCTACGAGCAGTACTTC
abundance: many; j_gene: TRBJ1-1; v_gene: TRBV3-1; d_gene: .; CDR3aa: CASSQQGRAEAFF; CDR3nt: TGTGCCAGCAGCCAACAGGGAAGGGCTGAAGCTTTCTTT
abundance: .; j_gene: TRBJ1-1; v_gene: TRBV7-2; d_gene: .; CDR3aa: CASSRSLLTGPGSEAFF; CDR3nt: TGTGCCAGCAGCCGGTCCCTTCTCACGGGGCCCGGGAGTGAAGCTTTCTTT
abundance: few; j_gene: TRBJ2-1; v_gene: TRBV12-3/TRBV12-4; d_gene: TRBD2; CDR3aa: CASSPSTSGIVLKQFF; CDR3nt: TGTGCCAGCAGCCCTTCGACTAGCGGGATAGTATTAAAGCAGTTCTTC
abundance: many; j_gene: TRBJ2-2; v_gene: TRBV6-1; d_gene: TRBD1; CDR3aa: CASQGAEDTGELFF; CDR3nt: TGTGCCAGCCAGGGGGCTGAGGACACCGGGGAGCTGTTTTTT
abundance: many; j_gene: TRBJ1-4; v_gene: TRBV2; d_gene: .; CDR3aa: CASTQGIGEKLFF; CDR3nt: TGTGCCAGCACTCAGGGAATTGGTGAAAAACTGTTTTTT
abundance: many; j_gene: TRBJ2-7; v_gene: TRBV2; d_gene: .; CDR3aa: CASAPRGGLTYEQYF; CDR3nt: TGTGCCAGCGCTCCAAGGGGTGGCCTGACCTACGAGCAGTACTTC
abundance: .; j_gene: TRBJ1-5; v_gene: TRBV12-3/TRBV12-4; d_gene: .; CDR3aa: CASSRGSGSGNQPQHF; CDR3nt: TGTGCCAGCAGTCGGGGTTCTGGGAGTGGCAATCAGCCCCAGCATTTT
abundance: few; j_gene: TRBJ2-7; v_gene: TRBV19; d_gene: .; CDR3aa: CASSILGSDYEQYF; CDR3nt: TGTGCCAGTAGTATCCTCGGGAGCGACTACGAGCAGTACTTC
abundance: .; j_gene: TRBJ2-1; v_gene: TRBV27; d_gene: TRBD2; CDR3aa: CASSFGLALNEQFF; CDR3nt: TGTGCCAGCAGTTTTGGACTAGCGCTCAATGAGCAGTTCTTC
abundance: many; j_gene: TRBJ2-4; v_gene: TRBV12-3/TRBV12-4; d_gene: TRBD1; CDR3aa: CASSQNTGVLGIQYF; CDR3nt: TGTGCCAGCAGTCAAAACACAGGGGTTCTCGGCATTCAGTACTTC
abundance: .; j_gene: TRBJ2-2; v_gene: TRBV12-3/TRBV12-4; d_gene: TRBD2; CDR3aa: CASSPANGLAEGPIWTGELFF; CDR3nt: TGTGCCAGCAGTCCAGCCAACGGACTAGCGGAAGGGCCTATATGGACCGGGGAGCTGTTTTTT
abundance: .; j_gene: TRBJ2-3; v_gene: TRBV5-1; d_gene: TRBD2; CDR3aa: CASSLSGRAGDTQYF; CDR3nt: TGCGCCAGCAGCTTGAGCGGGAGGGCCGGAGATACGCAGTATTTT
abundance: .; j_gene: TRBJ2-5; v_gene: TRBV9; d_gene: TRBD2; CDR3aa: CASNLAGTLETQYF; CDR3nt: TGTGCCAGCAACCTAGCGGGGACCTTAGAGACCCAGTACTTC
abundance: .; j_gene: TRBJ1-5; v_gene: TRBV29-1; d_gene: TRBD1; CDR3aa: CSLLTGTGGISNQPQHF; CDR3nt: TGCAGCCTTCTGACTGGGACAGGGGGCATTAGCAATCAGCCCCAGCATTTT
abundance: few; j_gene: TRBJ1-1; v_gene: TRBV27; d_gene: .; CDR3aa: CASSWDLTANTEAFF; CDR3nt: TGTGCCAGCAGTTGGGATCTGACGGCAAACACTGAAGCTTTCTTT
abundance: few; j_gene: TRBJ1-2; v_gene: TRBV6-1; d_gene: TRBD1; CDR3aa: CASSAIGDRGPDYGYTF; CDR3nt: TGTGCCAGCAGTGCAATCGGGGACAGGGGGCCTGACTATGGCTACACCTTC
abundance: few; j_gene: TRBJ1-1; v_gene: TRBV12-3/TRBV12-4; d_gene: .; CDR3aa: CASGGGMNTEAFF; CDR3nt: TGTGCCAGCGGGGGGGGAATGAACACTGAAGCTTTCTTT
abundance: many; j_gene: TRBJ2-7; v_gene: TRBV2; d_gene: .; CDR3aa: CASSASGPSYEQYF; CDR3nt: TGTGCCAGCAGTGCAAGCGGCCCCTCCTACGAGCAGTACTTC
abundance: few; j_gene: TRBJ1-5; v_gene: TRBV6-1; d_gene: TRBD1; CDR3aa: CASRLTGGDQPQHF; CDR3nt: TGTGCCAGCAGACTAACAGGGGGCGATCAGCCCCAGCATTTT
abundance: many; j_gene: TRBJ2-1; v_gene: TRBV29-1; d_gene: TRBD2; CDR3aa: CSVEIAGEWNEQFF; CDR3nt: TGCAGCGTTGAAATAGCGGGAGAGTGGAATGAGCAGTTCTTC
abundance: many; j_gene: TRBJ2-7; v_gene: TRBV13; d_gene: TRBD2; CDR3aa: CASSLTLAGEQYF; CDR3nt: TGTGCCAGCAGCCTTACTCTAGCGGGAGAGCAGTACTTC
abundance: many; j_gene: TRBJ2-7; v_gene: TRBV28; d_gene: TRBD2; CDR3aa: CASSGTSGGNYEQYF; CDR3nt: TGTGCCAGCAGTGGAACTAGCGGAGGAAACTACGAGCAGTACTTC
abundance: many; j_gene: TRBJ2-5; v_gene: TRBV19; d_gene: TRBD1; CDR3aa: CASRSTGGAGETQYF; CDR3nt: TGTGCCAGCAGATCGACAGGGGGCGCCGGGGAGACCCAGTACTTC
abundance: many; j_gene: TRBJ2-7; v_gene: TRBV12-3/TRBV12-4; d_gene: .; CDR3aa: CASSHTGLRPYEQYF; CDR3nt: TGTGCCAGCAGCCACACCGGACTTCGCCCCTACGAGCAGTACTTC
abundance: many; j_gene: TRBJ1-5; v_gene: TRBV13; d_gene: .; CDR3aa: CASSSGYGDQANQPQHF; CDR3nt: TGTGCCAGCAGCTCAGGGTACGGGGATCAGGCCAATCAGCCCCAGCATTTT
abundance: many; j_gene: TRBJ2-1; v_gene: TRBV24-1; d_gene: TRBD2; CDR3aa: CATSEPTSGRTNEQFF; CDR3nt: TGTGCCACCAGTGAGCCTACTAGCGGGAGAACCAATGAGCAGTTCTTC
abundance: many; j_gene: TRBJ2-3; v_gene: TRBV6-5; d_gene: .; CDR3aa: CASSYLGADTQYF; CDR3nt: TGTGCCAGCAGTTACTTGGGAGCAGATACGCAGTATTTT